This entry concerns a single TCR beta chain. Its antigen is still unknown. Profiled with immunoSEQ multiplex PCR; TCRdb holds only in-frame clones, not every one. The table includes 70,000 or so clones, about nine tenths detected once. This sample was taken from a study of lymphopenia after photon versus proton radiotherapy. This CDR3 spans 15 amino acids. The V gene's germline CDR1 is LNHNV and CDR2 YYDKDF (reference sequence). V was pared by 1 base and J by 7 bases, with 2 bases of the junction left unmatched. Whole-study results and caveats: Under photons, naive T cells and diversity fell while effector/memory populations rose. Post-nadir TCR diversity decline inversely tracked overall survival among those who died. After lymphocyte nadir, photon-treated repertoires showed oligoclonal expansion, especially CD8+ Temra.

The source material was peripheral blood, sampled from a patient treated with photon-based radiotherapy. This clonotype was obtained from a woman aged 35 to 49 with cholangiocarcinoma. The rearrangement joins TRBV15 to TRBJ2-7; 15 bases map to TRBD2. CDR3 residues: CATSRGGTSGREQYF. CDR3 DNA: TGTGCCACCAGCAGAGGGGGGACTAGCGGGAGGGAGCAGTACTTC. The whole variable domain, filled in from reference TRBV15 and TRBJ2-7, reads DAMVIQNPRYQVTQFGKPVTLSCSQTLNHNVMYWYQQKSSQAPKLLFHYYDKDFNNEADTPDNFQSRRPNTSFCFLDIRSPGLGDTAMYLCATSRGGTSGREQYFGPGTRLTVT.